Each of the 13 T cell receptor beta chains below was sequenced from the same sample in a study of cytomegalovirus exposure and HLA in healthy donors. Both 60 Vbeta primers and 13 Jbeta primers went into the PCR. Using immunoSEQ multiplex PCR, the repertoire was profiled, and TCRdb retains in-frame clones only, with some absent. The sample lists about 93,000 clones; around three quarters were seen once. Material for sequencing was PBMCs. These receptors were obtained from a man aged 30-40 years in good health and CMV-seronegative.

V gene TRBV10-3 combines with J gene TRBJ2-1; D perhaps matches TRBD1 (6 bases). The CDR3 contains 15 residues. The germline V and J ends were trimmed by 7 bases and 2 bases, with 15 bases remaining between them. CDR1 is ENHRY, CDR2 SYGVKD, per germline. Here the CDR3 DNA reads TGTGCCATCATGGGTTCAGGGGTTGCCTACAATGAGCAGTTCTTC. Protein sequence: CAIMGSGVAYNEQFF.

This clone showed up just once. The V gene is TRBV6-5, the J gene TRBJ2-7, with 8 bases identical to TRBD1. V lost 0 bases to trimming and J lost 7 bases; unmatched junction nucleotides: 5. This CDR3 is 14 amino acids long. The germline CDR1 and CDR2 sequences are MNHEY and SVGAGI. The chain's CDR3 is CASSYSQGAREQYF. The CDR3 nucleotides are TGTGCCAGCAGTTACTCGCAGGGGGCGAGGGAGCAGTACTTC.

This clone was seen only a few times. The V gene is TRBV5-1, the J gene TRBJ2-7; TRBD2 matches at 8 bases. The CDR3 spans 16 residues. The V gene end was trimmed by 2 bases and the J gene end by 5 bases; junction bases not matched to a gene: 12. Germline values: CDR1 SGHRS, CDR2 YFSETQ. The CDR3 protein is CASSFLFGGAGDEQYF. Written as DNA, the CDR3 is TGCGCCAGCAGCTTTTTATTCGGGGGGGCCGGGGACGAGCAGTACTTC.

This clone was found a few times. The chain joins TRBV6-5 to TRBJ2-3; D is unclear. Trimming left V 10 bases short and J 0 bases short, with 5 bases between. This CDR3 has 11 residues. Germline V lookup: CDR1 MNHEY, CDR2 SVGAGI. CDR3 protein: CAIGSTDTQYF. The CDR3 DNA reads TGTGCCATCGGGAGCACAGATACGCAGTATTTT.

This chain joins TRBV10-3 and TRBJ1-1; D uncertain. CDR1 ENHRY and CDR2 SYGVKD come from the germline V gene. V dropped 11 bases and J dropped 1 base, with 14 bases sitting between them. The CDR3 contains 13 residues. The CDR3 coding sequence is TGTGCCGTAAACAGCAGAGAGAACACTGAAGCTTTCTTT. This translates into CAVNSRENTEAFF.

V gene TRBV29-1 combines with J gene TRBJ1-1, with D uncertain. This CDR3 has 14 residues. Germline CDR1 is SQVTM and CDR2 is ANQGSEA. Trimming took off 5 bases at V and 6 bases at J, with 19 bases between the two ends. For the CDR3, the DNA is TGCAGCGTTCTCCAAGGGCCTCAGAGGGCTGAAGCTTTCTTT. Translation: CSVLQGPQRAEAFF.

Only a few counts were recorded for this clone. This chain joins TRBV29-1 and TRBJ1-1, with 7 bases lining up with TRBD1. The length of the CDR3 is 14 residues. Germline V gene lookup returns CDR1 SQVTM and CDR2 ANQGSEA. With V trimmed by 4 bases and J by 1 base, 6 bases remained unmatched. CDR3 in amino acids: CSVASTGANTEAFF. CDR3 bases: TGCAGCGTTGCCTCAACAGGGGCGAACACTGAAGCTTTCTTT.

This clone was observed a handful of times. V gene TRBV2 combines with J gene TRBJ1-5; 7 bases line up with TRBD1. This CDR3 is built from 16 residues. The V gene's germline CDR1 is SNHLY and CDR2 FYNNEI. Losses at the gene ends were 4 bases for V and 5 bases for J; bases not matched to a gene: 11. CDR3 sequence (DNA): TGTGCCAGCAGTGTTGCAGGGGGAGGTAACGATCAGCCCCAGCATTTT. Translation: CASSVAGGGNDQPQHF. Using reference TRBV2 and TRBJ1-5 for the parts outside the CDR3, the full variable domain is EPEVTQTPSHQVTQMGQEVILRCVPISNHLYFYWYRQILGQKVEFLVSFYNNEISEKSEIFDDQFSVERPDGSNFTLKIRSTKLEDSAMYFCASSVAGGGNDQPQHFGDGTRLSIL.

The J gene is TRBJ1-2, the V gene TRBV29-1, with D possibly matching TRBD1 (5 bases). Germline V lookup: CDR1 SQVTM, CDR2 ANQGSEA. The CDR3 totals 11 residues. The CDR3 reads CSTDINYGYTF. CDR3 in DNA: TGCAGTACGGACATTAACTATGGCTACACCTTC.

The chain combines TRBV28 with TRBJ1-5; TRBD1 might be the D (6 bases). CDR1 MDHEN and CDR2 SYDVKM come from the germline V gene. V was shortened by 6 bases and J by 3 bases, with 12 bases between the two germline ends. The CDR3 extends over 14 amino acids. As DNA, the CDR3 is TGTGCCAGCAGCACACAGGGATACAATCAGCCCCAGCATTTT. It yields the protein CASSTQGYNQPQHF.

This sequence joins TRBV2 and TRBJ1-2, with TRBD1 matching 11 bases. CDR3 length: 15 residues. Looked up from germline, CDR1 is SNHLY and CDR2 is FYNNEI. V shed 6 bases, J shed 2 bases, and the junction held 5 bases outside the gene matches. Here the CDR3 DNA reads TGTGCCAGCAGGCCGGGACAGGGGGGGAACTATGGCTACACCTTC. Its translation: CASRPGQGGNYGYTF.

J is TRBJ1-1 and V is TRBV19; no firm D call. This CDR3 spans 11 amino acids. CDR1 is LNHDA and CDR2 is SQIVND in the germline V gene (reference sequence). V was cut by 5 bases and J by 5 bases, with 6 bases left in between. The CDR3 DNA reads as TGTGCCAGTAGTCCCGGGACTGAAGCTTTCTTT. Amino acid sequence: CASSPGTEAFF.

The V call is TRBV6-5, the J call TRBJ2-1; 13 positions match TRBD2. The CDR3 extends over 15 amino acids. CDR1 and CDR2 from the germline V gene are MNHEY and SVGAGI. J lost 6 bases, V lost 6 bases, and 5 bases had no gene match. CDR3 protein: CASRPGTSGTNEQFF. As DNA, the CDR3 is TGTGCCAGCAGGCCCGGGACTAGCGGGACCAATGAGCAGTTCTTC.